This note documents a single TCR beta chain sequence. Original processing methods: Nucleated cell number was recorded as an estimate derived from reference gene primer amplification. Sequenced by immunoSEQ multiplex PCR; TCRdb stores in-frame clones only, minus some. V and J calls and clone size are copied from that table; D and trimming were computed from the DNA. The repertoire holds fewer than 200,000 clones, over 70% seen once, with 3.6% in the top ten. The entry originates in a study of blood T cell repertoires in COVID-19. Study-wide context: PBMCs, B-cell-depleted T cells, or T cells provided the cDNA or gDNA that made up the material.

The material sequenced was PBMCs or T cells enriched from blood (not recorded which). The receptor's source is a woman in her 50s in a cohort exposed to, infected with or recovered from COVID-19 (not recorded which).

Here the CDR3 DNA reads TGTGCCACCAGCAGAGACGTGTCGAAAAACATTCAGTACTTC. Its translation: CATSRDVSKNIQYF. The chain joins TRBV15 to TRBJ2-4; D is uncertain. V was pared by 0 bases and J by 4 bases, with 7 bases between. CDR1 is LNHNV and CDR2 is YYDKDF in the germline V gene (reference sequence). CDR3 size: 14 residues. Full variable domain (missing parts from reference TRBV15 and TRBJ2-4): DAMVIQNPRYQVTQFGKPVTLSCSQTLNHNVMYWYQQKSSQAPKLLFHYYDKDFNNEADTPDNFQSRRPNTSFCFLDIRSPGLGDTAMYLCATSRDVSKNIQYFGAGTRLSVL.